This entry is about one T cell receptor beta chain. The V gene end was trimmed by 3 bases and the J gene end by 7 bases; junction bases not matched to a gene: 11. The CDR3 runs 15 residues. Germline V gives CDR1 KGHSH, CDR2 LQKENI. The entry originates in a study of T cell responses to AZD1222 COVID-19 vaccine. Here immunoSEQ multiplex PCR was the method, and the copy in TCRdb shows in-frame clones only, minus some. The sample consists of over 120,000 clones, 70% to 90% of them appearing once. The sample here was peripheral blood, taken on day 0 of AZD1222 vaccination. The TCR comes from an adult in good health. This chain uses TRBV18 with TRBJ1-2; TRBD1 agrees at 7 bases. CDR3 loop: CASSPATGSLGGYTF. The CDR3 DNA sequence: TGTGCCAGCTCACCCGCGACAGGGAGTTTGGGTGGCTACACCTTC. The full variable domain, in which reference TRBV18 and TRBJ1-2 provide the parts outside the CDR3, is NAGVMQNPRHLVRRRGQEARLRCSPMKGHSHVYWYRQLPEEGLKFMVYLQKENIIDESGMPKERFSAEFPKEGPSILRIQQVVRGDSAAYFCASSPATGSLGGYTFGSGTRLTVV.